This paragraph covers one T cell receptor (beta chain) sequence. The antigen remains undetermined. CDR1 and CDR2 from the germline V gene are SGDLS and YYNGEE. The CDR3 loop spans 16 amino acids. V gave up 3 bases and J gave up 0 bases, with 15 bases separating them. The data were taken from a study of cytomegalovirus exposure and HLA in healthy donors. Data came from immunoSEQ multiplex PCR; TCRdb stores just in-frame clones and leaves some out. The table has over 200,000 clones, over 75% seen once. Points from the study as a whole: Both high specificity and high sensitivity reportedly marked the classifier's diagnosis of cytomegalovirus status. In the approximately 130 validation repertoires, a later analysis found that first-cohort TCR clusters tended to co-occur. Cytomegalovirus association was listed for 164 TCR beta chains. Most sequenced TCRs were rare (though some public TCRs occurred in many donors).

Material: PBMCs. The chain couples TRBV9 to TRBJ1-1; perhaps TRBD1 as D (5 bases). The clonotype was recovered from a young woman in good health and CMV-seropositive. The CDR3 is CASSGRRGALNTEAFF. DNA for the CDR3: TGTGCCAGCAGCGGAAGAAGGGGTGCCTTGAACACTGAAGCTTTCTTT.